These T cell receptor beta chains were read from a single sample in a study of response to subunit inactivated influenza vaccine. TCRdb redid the calling of the RT-PCR reads with MiXCR, one entry per CDR3 protein. This table holds 530,000 or so distinct CDR3 sequences, 13% to 15% found once. This sample comprised PBMCs from blood, obtained 11 to 12 days after vaccination. These receptors were taken from a man between 50 and 59 years old who received an inactivated influenza vaccine. CDR3s include the opening cysteine and the closing phenylalanine or tryptophan. A D gene is named only where the DNA matches it firmly. Only part of the rows carry a size: once, few, many, or a class if the clone is expanded.

cdr3_nt cdr3_aa d_call j_call v_call clone_size
TGCGCCAGTAGCCCCGGGACCGCCTCAGGGGACTATGGCTACACCTTC CASSPGTASGDYGYTF - TRBJ1-2 TRBV5-1 -
TGTGCCAGCAGACCAAGCGGACAGGGTGTGCAAGAGACCCAGTACTTC CASRPSGQGVQETQYF TRBD1 TRBJ2-5 TRBV28 -
TGTGCCAGCACCCAGGATACAGCGAACACCGGGGAGCTGTTTTTT CASTQDTANTGELFF - TRBJ2-2 TRBV6-1 few
TGTGCCAGCAGTTCGACGGTAGAGCAGTTCTTC CASSSTVEQFF - TRBJ2-1 TRBV28 -
TGCAGCGTTACCACAGGGTTCGGGGAGCTGTTTTTT CSVTTGFGELFF - TRBJ2-2 TRBV29-1 many
TGCAGTGCTAGAGACCCGTGGCGGGGGACCTACGAGCAGTACTTC CSARDPWRGTYEQYF TRBD2 TRBJ2-7 TRBV20-1 -
TGTGCCAGCAGCCCGGGATGGGGGCCTGGAAACACCATATATTTT CASSPGWGPGNTIYF - TRBJ1-3 TRBV9 -
TGTGCCAGCAGTCCTCGGACTAGCTCTATCACAGATACGCAGTATTTT CASSPRTSSITDTQYF TRBD2 TRBJ2-3 TRBV12-3/TRBV12-4 -
TGTGCCAGCAGCGTAAGTCATGGTTCGCCCCAGCATTTT CASSVSHGSPQHF - TRBJ1-5 TRBV7-9 few
TGTGCCAGCTCACCAGCTCAGGGCAATCAGCCCCAGCATTTT CASSPAQGNQPQHF - TRBJ1-5 TRBV18 few
TGTGCCAGCAGCTCTACAGGGGTAGGGGAGCAGTACTTC CASSSTGVGEQYF TRBD1 TRBJ2-7 TRBV7-9 -
TGTGCCAGCGGTATAAATACAGTCGAGGAGCAGTACTTC CASGINTVEEQYF - TRBJ2-7 TRBV6-6 -
TGTGCCAGCAGCCAAGCAGGACTAGCGGGCTGGGCAGATACGCAGTATTTT CASSQAGLAGWADTQYF TRBD2 TRBJ2-3 TRBV3-1 -
TGTGCCAGCAGCTTAGTCGCGGGGATAAGCACAGATACGCAGTATTTT CASSLVAGISTDTQYF - TRBJ2-3 TRBV11-2 few
TGCGCCAGCAGCAGGGGGGATAGCTCTGGAAACACCATATATTTT CASSRGDSSGNTIYF - TRBJ1-3 TRBV5-1 -
TGTGCCAGCAGCCAAGAGCCAGGGGGATTCGGCGAGCAGTACTTC CASSQEPGGFGEQYF TRBD1 TRBJ2-7 TRBV4-2 -
TGTGCCAGCAGTGCCACTAGCGGGAGTCTAGATACGCAGTATTTT CASSATSGSLDTQYF TRBD2 TRBJ2-3 TRBV2 -
TGCAGCGTTTCAACAGGAGAAAGCACAGATACGCAGTATTTT CSVSTGESTDTQYF - TRBJ2-3 TRBV29-1 few
TGTGCTAGCAGCAACGGACGGAACTACGAGCAGTACTTC CASSNGRNYEQYF - TRBJ2-7 TRBV7-7 few
TGTGCCAGCAGCCAAGATGTTGTCTACGAGCAGTACTTC CASSQDVVYEQYF - TRBJ2-7 TRBV4-2 -
TGTGCCAGCAGTGAGGTACTAGCGGGTCTAAATGAGCAGTTCTTC CASSEVLAGLNEQFF TRBD2 TRBJ2-1 TRBV6-4 once
TGCAGTGCTAGAGATCCCGGGGACACCGGTATCGAGAAGCTGTTTTTT CSARDPGDTGIEKLFF - TRBJ2-2 TRBV20-1 few
TGCAGTGCTAGAGCGGTTGAGCAGTTCTTC CSARAVEQFF - TRBJ2-1 TRBV20-1 few
TGTGCCAGTAGTTTCCGACAGGGCACTAGCACAGATACGCAGTATTTT CASSFRQGTSTDTQYF TRBD1 TRBJ2-3 TRBV19 -
TGTGCCAGCAGCGAACGGGTGATTGTCTATGGCTACACCTTC CASSERVIVYGYTF - TRBJ1-2 TRBV28 few
TGTGCCAGCAAAGGGACAGGGGCCTACGAGCAGTACTTC CASKGTGAYEQYF TRBD1 TRBJ2-7 TRBV2 -
TGTGCCACCAGCAGAGAAGGGCTTTCCTACGAGCAGTACTTC CATSREGLSYEQYF - TRBJ2-7 TRBV15 -
TGTGCCAGCAGTCGGTCGTACCTAGGGGTTTCGAACACCGGGGAGCTGTTTTTT CASSRSYLGVSNTGELFF - TRBJ2-2 TRBV3-1 -
TGCGCCAGCAGCCGTACCGGGACAGGGGACCATACAGATACGCAGTATTTT CASSRTGTGDHTDTQYF TRBD1 TRBJ2-3 TRBV4-1 few
TGTGCCAGCAGCTCCGGGACTAGCCTCTACGAGCAGTACTTC CASSSGTSLYEQYF TRBD2 TRBJ2-7 TRBV6-2/TRBV6-3 few
TGCAGTGCAACAAGCCAGGGAGATACGCAGTATTTT CSATSQGDTQYF - TRBJ2-3 TRBV20-1 few
TGTGCCAGTAGTATAAATCCAGCGAACACCGGGGAGCTGTTTTTT CASSINPANTGELFF - TRBJ2-2 TRBV19 -
TGTGCCAGCAGCTTAGTAGCCGGGACAATTAGCACAGATACGCAGTATTTT CASSLVAGTISTDTQYF - TRBJ2-3 TRBV7-2 -
TGTGCCACCAGTGATCCCGGGTTCGGACTAGCGGAATTCAATGAGCAGTTCTTC CATSDPGFGLAEFNEQFF TRBD2 TRBJ2-1 TRBV24-1 many
TGTGCCAGCAGCCGGACAGGATACACCGGGGAGCTGTTTTTT CASSRTGYTGELFF TRBD1 TRBJ2-2 TRBV7-2 -
TGTGCCAGCAGATCGGACCTGTACGAGCAGTACTTC CASRSDLYEQYF - TRBJ2-7 TRBV12-3/TRBV12-4 few
TGTGCCAGCAGTGCAGCCGGGACAGGGGTTCGGCCCCAGCATTTT CASSAAGTGVRPQHF TRBD1 TRBJ1-5 TRBV2 -
TGTGCCAGCAGCCCCCCGGACAGTCTACAAAACATTCAGTACTTC CASSPPDSLQNIQYF - TRBJ2-4 TRBV4-2 -
TGCGCCAGCAGCCGGCCGGGACAGGGACACAATGAGCAGTTCTTC CASSRPGQGHNEQFF TRBD1 TRBJ2-1 TRBV5-1 many
TGCGCCAGCAGCCCCCGGGTCTCGATCAGCACAGATACGCAGTATTTT CASSPRVSISTDTQYF - TRBJ2-3 TRBV5-1 many